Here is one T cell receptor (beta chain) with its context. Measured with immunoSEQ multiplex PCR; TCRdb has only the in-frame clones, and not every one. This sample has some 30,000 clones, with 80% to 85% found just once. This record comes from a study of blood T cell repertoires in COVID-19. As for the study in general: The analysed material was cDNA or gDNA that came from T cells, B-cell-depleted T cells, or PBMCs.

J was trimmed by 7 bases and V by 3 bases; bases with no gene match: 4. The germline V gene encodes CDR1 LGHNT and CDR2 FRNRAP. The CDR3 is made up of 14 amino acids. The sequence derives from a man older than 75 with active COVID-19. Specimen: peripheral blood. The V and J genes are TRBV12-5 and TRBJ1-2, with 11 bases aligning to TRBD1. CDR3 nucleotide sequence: TGTGCTAGTGGTTTCGGACAGGGGGCGGGTGGCTACACCTTC. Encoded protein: CASGFGQGAGGYTF.